A single sample is the source of the 25 T cell receptor beta chains below, sequenced in a study of OX40 agonist ivuxolimab in advanced cancers. Sequencing was performed with immunoSEQ multiplex PCR; in TCRdb, only in-frame clones are kept and a portion is missing. The sample lists about 62,000 clones, roughly 80% seen once, with roughly 5% in the top ten. The specimen comprised CD4+ or CD8+ T cells sorted from blood, sampled in a trial of the OX40 agonist ivuxolimab. Receptors originate from an adult with an advanced solid tumor such as melanoma, head and neck, liver or kidney cancer.

The genes are TRBV7-3 and TRBJ1-4; the D is unclear. The CDR3 contains 11 residues. Trimming shortened V by 1 base and J by 8 bases, and 2 bases separated the two germline ends. Germline V gives CDR1 SGHTA, CDR2 FQGTGA. The CDR3: CASSLNEKLFF. The CDR3 DNA reads TGTGCCAGCAGCTTAAACGAAAAACTGTTTTTT.

The V call is TRBV18, the J call TRBJ1-1, with 7 nucleotides matching TRBD1. V trimming: 6 bases; J trimming: 5 bases; junction bases outside the gene matches: 6. The CDR3 has 13 residues. Germline V gene lookup returns CDR1 KGHSH and CDR2 LQKENI. The CDR3 DNA follows: TGTGCCAGCTCCCTCGACAGGGAGACTGAAGCTTTCTTT. Translating it yields CASSLDRETEAFF. Using reference TRBV18 and TRBJ1-1 for the parts outside the CDR3, the full variable domain is NAGVMQNPRHLVRRRGQEARLRCSPMKGHSHVYWYRQLPEEGLKFMVYLQKENIIDESGMPKERFSAEFPKEGPSILRIQQVVRGDSAAYFCASSLDRETEAFFGQGTRLTVV.

This chain links TRBV19 with TRBJ1-6; 10 bases align to TRBD1. The trim removed 5 bases at V and 19 bases at J, leaving 14 bases unmatched. Germline assignment: CDR1 LNHDA and CDR2 SQIVND (reference sequence). The CDR3 contains 14 residues. For the CDR3, the DNA is TGTGCCAGTAGTGAATTGCGACAGGGGGCGAGGGAACACTTT. Its translation: CASSELRQGAREHF.

This chain links TRBV5-1 with TRBJ1-3, with 10 bases matching TRBD1. This CDR3 contains 16 residues. Germline V gives CDR1 SGHRS, CDR2 YFSETQ. V shed 4 bases and J 2 bases; nucleotides not matched to a gene: 6. CDR3 amino acids: CASSGGTGVTGNTIYF. CDR3 in DNA: TGCGCCAGCAGCGGCGGGACAGGGGTCACTGGAAACACCATATATTTT.

The sample holds a few counts of this clone. The rearrangement uses TRBV27 and TRBJ2-1, with D hard to call. V was shortened by 6 bases and J by 1 base, with 13 bases between the two germline ends. Germline V gives CDR1 MNHEY, CDR2 SMNVEV (reference sequence). This CDR3 contains 15 residues. In nucleotides, the CDR3 is TGTGCCAGCAGATACGGCCGCTCTTCCTACAATGAGCAGTTCTTC. Its translation is CASRYGRSSYNEQFF.

The rearrangement uses TRBV5-5 and TRBJ1-1; TRBD1 is a possible D gene (5 bases). The V and J ends lost 2 bases and 1 base respectively, with 9 bases between them. This CDR3 region has 14 residues. The germline gives CDR1 SGHKS, CDR2 YYEKEE (reference sequence). In nucleotides, the CDR3 is TGTGCCAGCAGCTTATGGGACGGGAACACTGAAGCTTTCTTT. It codes for CASSLWDGNTEAFF.

The chain combines TRBV10-2 with TRBJ1-2; 9 nucleotides line up with TRBD1. Germline CDR1 WSHSY, CDR2 SAAADI. The CDR3 covers 14 residues. The J segment lost 4 bases and the V segment lost 3 bases, leaving 3 bases of the junction unmatched. In nucleotides, the CDR3 is TGCGCCAGCAGTGAAGACAGGGGGGTCTATGGCTACACCTTC. Translation: CASSEDRGVYGYTF.

The J gene is TRBJ1-6, the V gene TRBV28; no definite D call. Looked up from germline, CDR1 is MDHEN and CDR2 is SYDVKM. V dropped 6 bases and J dropped 15 bases, with 18 bases sitting between them. The CDR3 has 13 residues. The CDR3 sequence: CASRATARGLLHF. The CDR3 bases are TGTGCCAGCAGGGCAACGGCCCGCGGACTCCTCCACTTT.

V usage is TRBV7-9 and J usage is TRBJ1-2; D may be TRBD1 (6 bases). Germline CDR1 and CDR2: SEHNR and FQNEAQ (reference sequence). The CDR3 loop spans 13 amino acids. The ends were cut back, 1 base at V and 8 bases at J, with 11 bases in the middle. The CDR3: CASSLDRVIGYTF. The CDR3 coding sequence is TGTGCCAGCAGCTTAGACAGGGTAATAGGCTACACCTTC.

CDR3 coding DNA: TGTGCCTGGAGTTCAGGAGCGAACACTGAAGCTTTCTTT. This codes for CAWSSGANTEAFF. The rearrangement uses TRBV30 and TRBJ1-1; the D is unclear. The CDR3 extends over 13 amino acids. Germline V lookup: CDR1 GTSNPN, CDR2 SVGIG (reference sequence). With 2 bases removed from V and 1 base from J, the gap between germline ends came to 8 bases. Supplemented by reference TRBV30 and TRBJ1-1, the full variable domain reads SQTIHQWPATLVQPVGSPLSLECTVEGTSNPNLYWYRQAAGRGLQLLFYSVGIGQISSEVPQNLSASRPQDRQFILSSKKLLLSDSGFYLCAWSSGANTEAFFGQGTRLTVV.

The CDR3 coding sequence is TGTGCCAGCAGTGAACACCCGGAGGGGGCAGGCCCCGGGAGGTTCTTC. It translates to CASSEHPEGAGPGRFF. The chain has TRBV25-1 and TRBJ2-1; D is possibly TRBD1 (7 bases). The CDR3 consists of 16 residues. V dropped 2 bases and J dropped 15 bases, with 26 bases sitting between them. Germline CDR1 MGHDK, CDR2 SYGVNS.

CDR3 nucleotide sequence: TGTGCCTGGGGGGGAGCCACCTACCTAACTAGCTCCTACAATGAGCAGTTCTTC. Translated: CAWGGATYLTSSYNEQFF. The chain carries TRBV30 and TRBJ2-1; perhaps D is TRBD1 or TRBD2 (5 bases each). CDR3 length equals 18 residues. Trimming removed 5 bases at V and 0 bases at J, with 23 bases between. CDR1 and CDR2 (germline): GTSNPN, SVGIG (reference sequence).

The chain employs TRBV7-8 and TRBJ2-3; 8 nucleotides align to TRBD2. The V gene's germline CDR1 is SGHVS and CDR2 FQNEAQ. The CDR3 runs 17 residues. The V and J ends lost 2 bases and 6 bases, in that order; junction bases with no gene match: 13. Written as DNA, the CDR3 is TGTGCCAGCAGCTTAAACAGCGGGAGACAAAAGGGGGATACGCAGTATTTT. Amino acids: CASSLNSGRQKGDTQYF.

The rearrangement links TRBV2 to TRBJ2-7; 10 nucleotides agree with TRBD2. J lost 6 bases, V lost 6 bases, and 11 bases had no gene match. The CDR3 contains 15 residues. CDR1 and CDR2 (germline): SNHLY, FYNNEI. CDR3: CASRVAGGALTEQYV. The CDR3 nucleotides are TGTGCCAGCAGGGTAGCGGGGGGCGCCCTTACCGAGCAGTACGTC.

V usage is TRBV28 and J usage is TRBJ2-7, with no clear D. Per germline, CDR1 MDHEN and CDR2 SYDVKM. The V end was cut by 3 bases, the J end by 3 bases, with 15 bases between. The CDR3 sequence is 15 residues long. CDR3 in DNA: TGTGCCAGCAGTTTTCCCCTAAGGATTTACTACGAGCAGTACTTC. This gives the protein CASSFPLRIYYEQYF.

The chain is built from TRBV30 and TRBJ2-3; TRBD2 aligns across 7 bases. Trimming at V came to 6 bases and at J to 3 bases, leaving 6 bases not matched to a gene. Germline assignment: CDR1 GTSNPN and CDR2 SVGIG (reference sequence). The CDR3 is 13 residues long. The CDR3 loop reads CACRLALTDTQYF. As DNA, the CDR3 is TGTGCCTGTAGACTAGCCCTGACAGATACGCAGTATTTT.

The table lists this clone with a few counts. The chain carries TRBV19 and TRBJ2-7, with TRBD2 identical over 7 bases. V dropped 10 bases and J dropped 1; count of bases not matched to a gene: 16. CDR3 length: 16 residues. Germline assignment: CDR1 LNHDA and CDR2 SQIVND (reference sequence). CDR3: CATSGSGSGISYEQYF. The CDR3 bases are TGTGCCACCTCGGGTAGCGGGTCGGGCATATCCTACGAGCAGTACTTC.

This clone has only one observation. This chain links TRBV6-5 with TRBJ2-1; D unclear. The V and J ends lost 2 bases and 8 bases respectively, with 13 bases between them. Per the germline V gene, CDR1 is MNHEY and CDR2 is SVGAGI. CDR3 length: 14 amino acids. CDR3 DNA sequence: TGTGCCAGCAGTTACCTTGGCCCCCTCTATGAGCAGTTCTTC. Translated, it gives CASSYLGPLYEQFF.

V is TRBV2 and J is TRBJ1-5; 7 bases map to TRBD1. With 5 bases clipped from V and 1 base from J, the junction kept 8 bases outside the gene matches. Germline assignment: CDR1 SNHLY and CDR2 FYNNEI. The CDR3 is 16 residues long. The CDR3 is CASSPTGEGSNQPQHF. The DNA for the CDR3 is TGTGCCAGCAGTCCAACAGGGGAAGGGAGCAATCAGCCCCAGCATTTT.

The chain employs TRBV19 and TRBJ2-6; 9 nucleotides align to TRBD1. V gave up 7 bases and J gave up 2 bases; unmatched junction bases: 3. CDR3 length: 15 residues. Germline-derived CDR1 and CDR2 are LNHDA and SQIVND (reference sequence). Here the CDR3 reads CASNWDRAGANVLTF. CDR3 in DNA: TGTGCCAGTAACTGGGACAGGGCTGGGGCCAACGTCCTGACTTTC.

The gene calls are TRBV6-1 and TRBJ2-1; TRBD2 matches at 7 bases. Unmatched junction bases numbered 8, after V lost 6 bases and J lost 6 bases. CDR3 length equals 14 residues. CDR1 is MNHNS, CDR2 SASEGT, per germline. The CDR3 loop reads CASSREPGGNEQFF. The DNA for the CDR3 is TGTGCCAGCAGCCGGGAGCCGGGGGGCAATGAGCAGTTCTTC.

The J gene is TRBJ2-5, the V gene TRBV5-4; TRBD1 or TRBD2 may be the D gene (6 bases each). CDR3 length: 16 amino acids. V was clipped by 0 bases and J by 1 base, with 13 bases between them. CDR1 and CDR2 (germline): SGHNT, YYREEE (reference sequence). CDR3 loop: CASSLGVGGPQETQYF. In DNA, the CDR3 is TGTGCCAGCAGCTTGGGAGTGGGGGGCCCCCAAGAGACCCAGTACTTC.

This chain joins TRBV4-1 and TRBJ2-3; D gene unclear. Trimming pared 5 bases from V and 0 bases from J, leaving 12 bases between. Germline assignment: CDR1 MGHRA and CDR2 YSYEKL. The CDR3 covers 15 residues. CDR3 amino acids: CASSWTELSTDTQYF. Written as DNA, the CDR3 is TGCGCCAGCAGCTGGACCGAATTGAGCACAGATACGCAGTATTTT.

V gene TRBV27 combines with J gene TRBJ2-1, with TRBD2 matching over 7 bases. Germline CDR1 is MNHEY and CDR2 is SMNVEV (reference sequence). Trimming at V came to 1 base and at J to 0 bases, leaving 3 bases not matched to a gene. CDR3 length: 16 amino acids. The CDR3 sequence is CASSLWSGGSYNEQFF. In DNA, the CDR3 is TGTGCCAGCAGTTTATGGTCGGGAGGCTCCTACAATGAGCAGTTCTTC.

This chain connects TRBV5-4 to TRBJ2-5; 7 bases line up with TRBD1. The CDR3 is 16 residues long. The germline CDR1 and CDR2 sequences are SGHNT and YYREEE (reference sequence). V gave up 2 bases and J gave up 1 base; unmatched junction bases: 8. The chain's CDR3 is CASSLPGQTSQETQYF. The CDR3, as DNA: TGTGCCAGCAGCTTACCGGGACAGACTTCCCAAGAGACCCAGTACTTC.